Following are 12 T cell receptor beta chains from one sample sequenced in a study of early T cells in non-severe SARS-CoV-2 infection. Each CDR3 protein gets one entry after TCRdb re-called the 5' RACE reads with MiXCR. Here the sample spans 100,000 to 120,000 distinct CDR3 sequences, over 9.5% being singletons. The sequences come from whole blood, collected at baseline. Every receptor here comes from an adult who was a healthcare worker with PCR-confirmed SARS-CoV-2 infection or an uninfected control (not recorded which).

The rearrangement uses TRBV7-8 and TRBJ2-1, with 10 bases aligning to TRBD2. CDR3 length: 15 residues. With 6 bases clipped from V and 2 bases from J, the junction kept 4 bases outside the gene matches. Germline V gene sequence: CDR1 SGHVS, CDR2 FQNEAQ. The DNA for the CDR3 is TGTGCCAGCAGATTTGGACTAGCGGCCTACAATGAGCAGTTCTTC. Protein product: CASRFGLAAYNEQFF.

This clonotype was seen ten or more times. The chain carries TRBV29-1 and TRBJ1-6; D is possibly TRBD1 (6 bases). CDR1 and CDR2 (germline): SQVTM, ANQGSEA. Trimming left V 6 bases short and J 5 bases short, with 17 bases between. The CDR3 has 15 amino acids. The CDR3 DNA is TGCAGCGTGAAAACAGGGTCTACAAATAATTCACCCCTCCACTTT. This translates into CSVKTGSTNNSPLHF.

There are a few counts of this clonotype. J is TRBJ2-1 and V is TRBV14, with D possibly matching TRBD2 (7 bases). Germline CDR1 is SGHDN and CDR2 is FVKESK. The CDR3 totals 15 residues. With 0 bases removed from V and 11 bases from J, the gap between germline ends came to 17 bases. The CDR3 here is CASSQDLSRGAKQFF. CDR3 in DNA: TGTGCCAGCAGCCAAGATCTAAGTCGGGGGGCGAAGCAGTTCTTC.

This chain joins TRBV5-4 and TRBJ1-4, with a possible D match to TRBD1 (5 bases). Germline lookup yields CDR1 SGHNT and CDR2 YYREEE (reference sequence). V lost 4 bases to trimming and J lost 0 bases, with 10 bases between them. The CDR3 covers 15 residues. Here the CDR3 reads CASSRDGATNEKLFF. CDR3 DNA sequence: TGTGCCAGCAGCCGGGACGGTGCAACTAATGAAAAACTGTTTTTT.

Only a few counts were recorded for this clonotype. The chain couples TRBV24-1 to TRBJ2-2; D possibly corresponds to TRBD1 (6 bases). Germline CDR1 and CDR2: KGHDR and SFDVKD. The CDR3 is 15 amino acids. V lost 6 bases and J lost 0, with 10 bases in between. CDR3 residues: CATSRGGTNTGELFF. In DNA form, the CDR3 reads TGTGCCACCAGTCGAGGGGGTACGAACACCGGGGAGCTGTTTTTT.

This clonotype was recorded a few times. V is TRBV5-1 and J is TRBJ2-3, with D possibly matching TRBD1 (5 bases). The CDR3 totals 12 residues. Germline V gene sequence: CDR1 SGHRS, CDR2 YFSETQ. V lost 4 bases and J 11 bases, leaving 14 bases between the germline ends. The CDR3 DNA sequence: TGCGCCAGCAGCCCGGACAATTTGGGGCAGTATTTT. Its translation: CASSPDNLGQYF.

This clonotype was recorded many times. The CDR3 DNA reads as TGCAGTGCAGACTCTAGCGAGCAAAACATTCAGTACTTC. Protein sequence: CSADSSEQNIQYF. This rearrangement joins TRBV20-1 to TRBJ2-4, with D perhaps TRBD2 (6 bases). This CDR3 is 13 amino acids long. The ends were cut back, 6 bases at V and 5 bases at J, with 14 bases in the middle. Per germline, CDR1 DFQATT and CDR2 SNEGSKA (reference sequence).

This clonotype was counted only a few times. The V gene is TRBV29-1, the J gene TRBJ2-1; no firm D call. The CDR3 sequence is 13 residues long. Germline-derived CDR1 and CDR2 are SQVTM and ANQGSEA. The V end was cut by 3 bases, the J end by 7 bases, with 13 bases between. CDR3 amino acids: CSVEAQAMNEQFF. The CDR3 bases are TGCAGCGTTGAGGCACAAGCGATGAATGAGCAGTTCTTC.

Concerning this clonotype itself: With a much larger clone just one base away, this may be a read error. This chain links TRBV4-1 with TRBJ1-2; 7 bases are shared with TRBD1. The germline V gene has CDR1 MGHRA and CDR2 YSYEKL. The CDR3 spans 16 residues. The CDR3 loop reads CTSSQESTQGNYGYTF. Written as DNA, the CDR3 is TGCACCAGCAGCCAAGAATCCACACAGGGGAACTATGGCTACACCTTC.

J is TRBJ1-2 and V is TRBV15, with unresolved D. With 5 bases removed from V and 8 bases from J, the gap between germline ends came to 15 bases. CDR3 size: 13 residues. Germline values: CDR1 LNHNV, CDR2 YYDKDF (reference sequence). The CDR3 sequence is CATSARTLGGYTF. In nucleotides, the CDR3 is TGTGCCACCAGCGCCCGGACCCTGGGAGGCTACACCTTC. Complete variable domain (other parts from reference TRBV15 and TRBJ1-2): DAMVIQNPRYQVTQFGKPVTLSCSQTLNHNVMYWYQQKSSQAPKLLFHYYDKDFNNEADTPDNFQSRRPNTSFCFLDIRSPGLGDTAMYLCATSARTLGGYTFGSGTRLTVV.

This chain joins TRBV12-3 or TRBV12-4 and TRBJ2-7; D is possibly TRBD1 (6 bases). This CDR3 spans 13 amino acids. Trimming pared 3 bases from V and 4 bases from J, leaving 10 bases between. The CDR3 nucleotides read TGTGCCAGCAGTTTCCTCGGGACATACGAGCAGTACTTC. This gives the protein CASSFLGTYEQYF.

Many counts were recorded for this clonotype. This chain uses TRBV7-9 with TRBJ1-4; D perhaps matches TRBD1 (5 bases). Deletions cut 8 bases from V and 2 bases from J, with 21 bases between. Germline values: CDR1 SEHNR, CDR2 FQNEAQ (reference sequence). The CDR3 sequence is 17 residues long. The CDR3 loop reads CASLKGSLSGTNEKLFF. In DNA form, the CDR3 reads TGTGCCAGCCTCAAGGGGTCCCTCAGCGGTACTAATGAAAAACTGTTTTTT.